Following are 27 T cell receptor beta chains from one sample sequenced in a study of shared clonotypes between healthy human individuals. Terminally differentiated effector memory CD45RA+ cells were excluded by CCR7 positive selection of CD45RO-negative cells. Method: immunoSEQ multiplex PCR; TCRdb's copy keeps in-frame clones and lacks some. The table shows millions of clones, with about 95% occurring only once. The sample was naive CD8+ T cells sorted from blood. The source is a young man in good health.

The J gene is TRBJ1-1, the V gene TRBV27; tentative D call: TRBD1 (5 bases). V lost 2 bases and J lost 4, with 8 bases in between. Germline V gene sequence: CDR1 MNHEY, CDR2 SMNVEV (reference sequence). This CDR3 is built from 13 residues. The CDR3 coding sequence is TGTGCCAGCAGTTTAGAAGGGGCCACTGAAGCTTTCTTT. Protein: CASSLEGATEAFF.

To note about this clone: In the same sample, other DNA sequences code for this CDR3. This chain links TRBV4-1 with TRBJ2-2, with a tentative D call TRBD2 (6 bases). Germline V lookup: CDR1 MGHRA, CDR2 YSYEKL. Trimming removed 5 bases from V and 2 bases from J, with 12 bases in between. CDR3 size: 15 residues. The DNA for the CDR3 is TGCGCCAGCAGCTGGGGAGGAACTAACACCGGGGAGCTGTTTTTT. Encoded protein: CASSWGGTNTGELFF.

This clone occurred once. The V gene is TRBV10-1, the J gene TRBJ2-3, with D uncertain. CDR3 length: 13 amino acids. Trimming removed 9 bases at V and 1 base at J, with 11 bases between. CDR1 is WNHNN, CDR2 SYGVQD, per germline (reference sequence). The CDR3 loop is CASARIGTDTQYF. The CDR3 nucleotides are TGCGCCAGTGCGAGGATAGGCACAGATACGCAGTATTTT.

The genes are TRBV4-1 and TRBJ2-7; no firm D call. Per germline, CDR1 MGHRA and CDR2 YSYEKL. CDR3 length equals 17 residues. V lost 0 bases and J 6 bases, leaving 21 bases between the germline ends. CDR3 nucleotides: TGCGCCAGCAGCCAAGATCCGCCCCAATATATCCTTACCGAGCAGTACTTC. Its protein is CASSQDPPQYILTEQYF.

The chain carries TRBV7-2 and TRBJ1-2, with TRBD1 matching 7 bases. The CDR3 runs to 13 residues. CDR1 is SGHTA and CDR2 is FQGNSA in the germline V gene. The ends lost 10 bases at V and 4 bases at J; junction bases unmatched: 9. The CDR3 DNA is TGTGCCATCATAATACAGGGGCCCTATGGCTACACCTTC. Its protein is CAIIIQGPYGYTF.

The chain combines TRBV9 with TRBJ1-6; maybe TRBD1 (5 bases). Trimming cost V 8 bases and J 6 bases, with 15 bases left between them. CDR1 and CDR2 from the germline V gene are SGDLS and YYNGEE. This CDR3 is 14 amino acids long. For the CDR3, the DNA is TGTGCCAGTAGCACATGGGGGAGTAATTCACCCCTCCACTTT. Translation: CASSTWGSNSPLHF.

This clone has just one count. The chain uses TRBV4-3 and TRBJ2-7; D ambiguous. Germline CDR1 is LGHNA and CDR2 is YSLEER. Trimming took off 4 bases at V and 2 bases at J, with 15 bases between the two ends. CDR3 length equals 15 residues. CDR3 sequence: CASSRRTSETYEQYF. In DNA form, the CDR3 reads TGCGCCAGCAGCCGAAGGACGTCCGAGACCTACGAGCAGTACTTC.

To note about this clone: The same CDR3 can be traced to other DNA sequences in this sample. CDR3 nucleotides: TGTGCCAGCAGTTACTCGGAGGGTAGCTATGGCTACACCTTC. Protein: CASSYSEGSYGYTF. This chain connects TRBV6-5 to TRBJ1-2; D gene uncertain. The CDR3 consists of 14 residues. The V gene's germline CDR1 is MNHEY and CDR2 SVGAGI. V gave up 0 bases and J gave up 4 bases, with 9 bases separating them.

The table lists this clone with a count of one. The genes are TRBV27 and TRBJ2-3; D gene uncertain. CDR3 length equals 11 residues. Trimming pared 10 bases from V and 4 bases from J, leaving 9 bases between. Germline lookup yields CDR1 MNHEY and CDR2 SMNVEV (reference sequence). CDR3 amino acids: CATLHADTQYF. Here the CDR3 DNA reads TGTGCCACCTTGCATGCAGATACGCAGTATTTT.

The chain couples TRBV5-1 to TRBJ2-7, with D uncertain. Looked up from germline, CDR1 is SGHRS and CDR2 is YFSETQ. V lost 5 bases and J 0 bases, leaving 15 bases between the germline ends. CDR3 length: 15 amino acids. CDR3 residues: CASSRAFALSYEQYF. CDR3 sequence (DNA): TGCGCCAGCAGTCGCGCATTCGCCCTCTCCTACGAGCAGTACTTC.

The sample holds one count of this clone. Written as DNA, the CDR3 is TGTGCCAGCAGCGCCGGGACAGGGGGAGGCTACGAGCAGTACTTC. It specifies CASSAGTGGGYEQYF. The rearrangement joins TRBV5-6 to TRBJ2-7; the match to TRBD1 covers 11 bases. Losses at the gene ends were 4 bases for V and 3 bases for J; bases not matched to a gene: 6. The CDR3 length is 15 residues. Germline CDR1 reads SGHDT; CDR2 reads YYEEEE. Filled out from reference TRBV5-6 and TRBJ2-7, the complete variable domain reads DAGVTQSPTHLIKTRGQQVTLRCSPKSGHDTVSWYQQALGQGPQFIFQYYEEEERQRGNFPDRFSGHQFPNYSSELNVNALLLGDSALYLCASSAGTGGGYEQYFGPGTRLTVT.

A single count supports this clone. The chain couples TRBV29-1 to TRBJ2-1, with 10 bases matching TRBD2. The trim removed 1 base at V and 6 bases at J, leaving 9 bases unmatched. The CDR3 has 16 residues. Germline V gene data show CDR1 as SQVTM and CDR2 as ANQGSEA. CDR3 residues: CSVEVPSGGVGNEQFF. As DNA, the CDR3 is TGCAGCGTTGAAGTCCCTAGCGGGGGTGTCGGCAATGAGCAGTTCTTC.

This chain links TRBV7-9 with TRBJ2-3; 7 bases fit TRBD1. This CDR3 comprises 14 residues. J was trimmed by 5 bases and V by 1 base; bases with no gene match: 3. Per the germline V gene, CDR1 is SEHNR and CDR2 is FQNEAQ (reference sequence). CDR3 amino acids: CASSLGGGGDTQYF. The CDR3 nucleotides read TGTGCCAGCAGCTTAGGAGGGGGCGGAGATACGCAGTATTTT.

This clone was picked up one time. This chain links TRBV25-1 with TRBJ2-7; 10 bases line up with TRBD1. J was trimmed by 5 bases and V by 4 bases; bases with no gene match: 8. The CDR3 is 15 amino acids. The germline V gene encodes CDR1 MGHDK and CDR2 SYGVNS. Written as DNA, the CDR3 is TGTGCCAGCAGTGCCCTAAGACAGGGGGCCGACGAGCAGTACTTC. Its protein is CASSALRQGADEQYF.

This clone has a handful of counts. The chain uses TRBV7-9 and TRBJ1-4; possibly TRBD1 for D (5 bases). CDR1 SEHNR and CDR2 FQNEAQ come from the germline V gene (reference sequence). CDR3 length: 14 residues. V lost 4 bases to trimming and J lost 5 bases, with 11 bases between them. The CDR3 nucleotides are TGTGCCAGCAGCTCCAGGGTCCTCAATGAAAAACTGTTTTTT. Protein product: CASSSRVLNEKLFF.

The chain carries TRBV27 and TRBJ2-1; 7 positions match TRBD2. V gave up 2 bases and J gave up 4 bases; unmatched junction bases: 8. Germline CDR1 reads MNHEY; CDR2 reads SMNVEV (reference sequence). This CDR3 has 16 residues. The DNA of the CDR3 is TGTGCCAGCAGTTTACCCGGGACTACTTTGTACAATGAGCAGTTCTTC. Its translation is CASSLPGTTLYNEQFF.

This chain links TRBV13 with TRBJ2-7; tentative D call: TRBD1 (6 bases). The germline CDR1 and CDR2 sequences are PRHDT and FYEKMQ (reference sequence). With 2 bases removed from V and 2 bases from J, the gap between germline ends came to 10 bases. The CDR3 loop spans 14 amino acids. CDR3 coding DNA: TGTGCCAGCAGCTTATCTGGACAGCCCTACGAGCAGTACTTC. Amino acid sequence: CASSLSGQPYEQYF.

The chain combines TRBV30 with TRBJ2-1; D might be TRBD1 (5 bases). CDR1 and CDR2 from the germline V gene are GTSNPN and SVGIG (reference sequence). The CDR3 is 14 amino acids. The ends were cut back, 0 bases at V and 5 bases at J, with 11 bases in the middle. The CDR3 protein is CAWSVGIGDNEQFF. CDR3 coding DNA: TGTGCCTGGAGTGTAGGGATAGGGGACAATGAGCAGTTCTTC.

The rearrangement joins TRBV11-2 to TRBJ2-1; D unclear. This CDR3 spans 16 amino acids. V was cut by 0 bases and J by 0 bases, with 9 bases left in between. The germline V gene has CDR1 SGHAT and CDR2 FQNNGV. CDR3 sequence reads: CASSLEHRLSYNEQFF. For the CDR3, the DNA is TGTGCCAGCAGCTTAGAACACCGACTCTCCTACAATGAGCAGTTCTTC.

The V gene is TRBV6-6, the J gene TRBJ1-1; D might be TRBD1 (6 bases). This CDR3 region has 14 residues. Trimming took off 0 bases at V and 5 bases at J, with 10 bases between the two ends. Germline assignment: CDR1 MNHNY and CDR2 SVGAGI (reference sequence). Here the CDR3 reads CASSYSPGVTEAFF. The CDR3 nucleotides read TGTGCCAGCAGTTACTCCCCAGGGGTTACTGAAGCTTTCTTT.

The chain is built from TRBV5-1 and TRBJ2-1, with D hard to call. Germline V gives CDR1 SGHRS, CDR2 YFSETQ. CDR3 length equals 15 residues. The V end was cut by 2 bases, the J end by 0 bases, with 9 bases between. The CDR3: CASSFVQSSYNEQFF. The CDR3 nucleotides read TGCGCCAGCAGCTTCGTACAAAGCTCCTACAATGAGCAGTTCTTC.

This rearrangement joins TRBV4-1 to TRBJ2-7; 9 bases fit TRBD2. Germline CDR1 reads MGHRA; CDR2 reads YSYEKL. The V gene end was trimmed by 2 bases and the J gene end by 1 base; junction bases not matched to a gene: 6. The CDR3 covers 16 residues. The CDR3 DNA follows: TGCGCCAGCAGCCAACGAGCGGGAGGAAGTTCCTACGAGCAGTACTTC. This sequence encodes CASSQRAGGSSYEQYF.

CDR3 protein: CSGGGFGEQFF. DNA for the CDR3: TGCAGCGGGGGAGGGTTTGGTGAGCAGTTCTTC. This chain links TRBV29-1 with TRBJ2-1; TRBD2 agrees at 7 bases. The V and J ends lost 7 bases and 9 bases, in that order; junction bases with no gene match: 6. Germline values: CDR1 SQVTM, CDR2 ANQGSEA. CDR3 length: 11 residues.

The table lists this clone with a count of one. This chain links TRBV5-1 with TRBJ1-2, with 7 bases fitting TRBD1. Looked up from germline, CDR1 is SGHRS and CDR2 is YFSETQ. This CDR3 has 13 amino acids. V shed 4 bases and J 6 bases; nucleotides not matched to a gene: 6. CDR3 protein: CASSEGQKDGYTF. DNA for the CDR3: TGCGCCAGCAGCGAGGGACAGAAGGATGGCTACACCTTC. The full variable domain, rest sourced from reference TRBV5-1 and TRBJ1-2, is KAGVTQTPRYLIKTRGQQVTLSCSPISGHRSVSWYQQTPGQGLQFLFEYFSETQRNKGNFPGRFSGRQFSNSRSEMNVSTLELGDSALYLCASSEGQKDGYTFGSGTRLTVV.

This clone occurred once. The J gene is TRBJ1-4, the V gene TRBV7-8; D is possibly TRBD1 (6 bases). The CDR3 consists of 18 residues. Germline-derived CDR1 and CDR2 are SGHVS and FQNEAQ. V lost 2 bases and J 3 bases, leaving 19 bases between the germline ends. The CDR3 reads CASSLTLLGAAANEKLFF. CDR3 coding DNA: TGTGCCAGCAGCTTAACTTTACTGGGGGCAGCAGCTAATGAAAAACTGTTTTTT.

This chain connects TRBV10-3 to TRBJ1-3; D remains ambiguous. V lost 5 bases to trimming and J lost 0 bases, with 8 bases between them. The CDR3 is 14 amino acids. Germline lookup yields CDR1 ENHRY and CDR2 SYGVKD. The CDR3: CAISSGDSGNTIYF. The CDR3 DNA reads TGTGCCATCAGTAGCGGGGACTCTGGAAACACCATATATTTT.

V usage is TRBV11-2 and J usage is TRBJ2-7; the D is unclear. CDR3 length: 15 residues. Trimming took off 4 bases at V and 3 bases at J, with 16 bases between the two ends. Germline V gene sequence: CDR1 SGHAT, CDR2 FQNNGV. CDR3 protein: CASSWGASGSYEQYF. The DNA for the CDR3 is TGTGCCAGCAGCTGGGGTGCGTCCGGCAGCTACGAGCAGTACTTC. Full variable domain (remainder filled in from reference TRBV11-2 and TRBJ2-7): EAGVAQSPRYKIIEKRQSVAFWCNPISGHATLYWYQQILGQGPKLLIQFQNNGVVDDSQLPKDRFSAERLKGVDSTLKIQPAKLEDSAVYLCASSWGASGSYEQYFGPGTRLTVT.